The following is a T cell receptor (beta chain) sequence with its context. The germline V gene has CDR1 SEHNR and CDR2 FQNEAQ (reference sequence). There are 16 residues in the CDR3. The V end lost 1 base, the J end lost 7 bases, and 14 bases lay between the germline ends. The data stem from a study of blood T cell repertoires in COVID-19. Sequencing used immunoSEQ multiplex PCR; TCRdb keeps in-frame clones, though not all of them. The table records 65,000 to 85,000 clones, 85% to 90% of them present only once. This receptor was obtained from a human donor in a cohort sampled during active COVID-19. Sequencing input: peripheral blood. This rearrangement joins TRBV7-9 to TRBJ1-6, with no clear D. The CDR3 nucleotides are TGTGCCAGCAGCTTAGGGTTAGCCACCGCCAATTCACCCCTCCACTTT. Protein sequence: CASSLGLATANSPLHF.